A single sample is the source of the 15 T cell receptor beta chains below, sequenced in a study of blood T cell repertoires in COVID-19 (dated by TCRdb to the early 2020s). The method was the immunoSEQ multiplex PCR assay. This is the immuneACCESS table as TCRdb keeps it, with only in-frame sequences that have V and J called. A part of the clones is gone; compared with another copy, unresolved V genes explain less than half, and the rest is unexplained. This sample is represented by hundreds of thousands of clones; around 87% of them were singletons. Approximately 4% of the sample is taken by the ten largest. Material for sequencing was PBMCs or T cells enriched from blood (not recorded which). The receptors derive from a woman aged 18-29 years with acute COVID-19.

This chain uses TRBV5-6 with TRBJ2-1; D possibly corresponds to TRBD2 (6 bases). Deletions cut 0 bases from V and 10 bases from J, with 8 bases between. Per germline, CDR1 SGHDT and CDR2 YYEEEE. The CDR3 has 12 amino acids. The CDR3: CASSLAGAEQFF. The CDR3, as DNA: TGTGCCAGCAGCTTGGCGGGAGCCGAGCAGTTCTTC.

The gene calls are TRBV2 and TRBJ1-2; 7 nucleotides line up with TRBD1. V was pared by 4 bases and J by 7 bases, with 6 bases of the junction left unmatched. The CDR3 has 13 residues. Germline V lookup: CDR1 SNHLY, CDR2 FYNNEI. CDR3 DNA sequence: TGTGCCAGCAGTGCGACAGGGCGCGGTGGCTACACCTTC. Its protein product is CASSATGRGGYTF.

The chain is built from TRBV3-1 (or the pseudogene TRBV3-2) and TRBJ1-5; 7 nucleotides agree with TRBD1. This CDR3 region has 15 residues. The junction had 7 bases not matched to a gene; V was cut back by 2 bases and J by 6 bases. The germline V gene encodes CDR1 LGHDT and CDR2 YNNKEL (reference sequence). The CDR3 DNA reads as TGTGCCAGCAGCCAATTACAGGGGTTGGCTCAGCCCCAGCATTTT. It codes for CASSQLQGLAQPQHF.

This clone turned up a few times. V usage is TRBV5-6 and J usage is TRBJ1-2, with D tentatively TRBD1 (6 bases). The V gene lost 1 base and the J gene lost 4 bases, with 11 bases spanning the gap. The germline CDR1 and CDR2 sequences are SGHDT and YYEEEE. This CDR3 has 14 amino acids. In DNA form, the CDR3 reads TGTGCCAGCAGCTTGAACAGGGCGGTCTATGGCTACACCTTC. Translated, it gives CASSLNRAVYGYTF.

The chain uses TRBV2 and TRBJ1-1; D gene uncertain. The CDR3 covers 12 residues. V was clipped by 7 bases and J by 0 bases, with 6 bases between them. The germline V gene encodes CDR1 SNHLY and CDR2 FYNNEI. The CDR3 loop is CASKEVNTEAFF. The CDR3 DNA follows: TGTGCCAGCAAAGAGGTGAACACTGAAGCTTTCTTT.

The chain employs TRBV24-1 and TRBJ2-5; weak D call: TRBD1 (6 bases). CDR3 length: 16 amino acids. The V and J ends lost 1 base and 4 bases respectively, with 15 bases between them. CDR1 is KGHDR and CDR2 is SFDVKD in the germline V gene. CDR3 loop: CATSDFTGPSGETQYF. DNA of the CDR3: TGTGCCACCAGTGATTTTACAGGGCCTTCGGGAGAGACCCAGTACTTC.

V gene TRBV2 combines with J gene TRBJ2-7; D might be TRBD1 (7 bases). The CDR3 loop spans 11 amino acids. The germline V gene has CDR1 SNHLY and CDR2 FYNNEI. CDR3 loop: CASSHTGDFEV. As DNA, the CDR3 is TGTGCCAGCAGCCATACAGGGGACTTCGAGGTC.

This chain links TRBV12-3 or TRBV12-4 with TRBJ2-3; 7 bases are a match to TRBD2. CDR3 size: 13 residues. Trimming took 3 bases from V and 8 from J; bases not matched to a gene: 5. The CDR3 is CASSLGGRGTQYF. CDR3 sequence (DNA): TGTGCCAGCAGTTTGGGGGGGAGAGGTACGCAGTATTTT.

The chain employs TRBV12-3 or TRBV12-4 and TRBJ2-1; D possibly corresponds to TRBD1 (5 bases). This CDR3 is built from 13 residues. The V and J ends lost 6 bases and 10 bases respectively, with 16 bases between them. CDR3 bases: TGTGCCAGCAGCCTCACAGGTCCCCGGGAGCAGTTCTTC. It yields the protein CASSLTGPREQFF.

V usage is TRBV2 and J usage is TRBJ2-3, with 9 bases that match TRBD1. The germline V gene encodes CDR1 SNHLY and CDR2 FYNNEI. The CDR3 loop spans 16 amino acids. Trimming took 5 bases from V and 0 from J; bases not matched to a gene: 6. The CDR3 nucleotides are TGTGCCAGCAGTAGGAGGACAGGGGCGAGCACAGATACGCAGTATTTT. Translated, it gives CASSRRTGASTDTQYF.

About this clone itself: This same CDR3 is encoded by further DNA sequences in the sample. The rearrangement uses TRBV27 and TRBJ1-1, with D unresolved. Trimming removed 3 bases at V and 3 bases at J, with 8 bases between. The CDR3 has 13 amino acids. Germline V gene data show CDR1 as MNHEY and CDR2 as SMNVEV (reference sequence). CDR3 DNA: TGTGCCAGCAGTTTTTCGGGATACACTGAAGCTTTCTTT. Translation gives CASSFSGYTEAFF.

V is TRBV28 and J is TRBJ1-2; D is perhaps TRBD1 (5 bases). The CDR3 totals 14 residues. Per the germline V gene, CDR1 is MDHEN and CDR2 is SYDVKM. V was shortened by 6 bases and J by 6 bases, with 17 bases between the two germline ends. CDR3 DNA: TGTGCCAGCAGATTACCTGGGGCAGAGCATGGCTACACCTTC. Residues: CASRLPGAEHGYTF.

CDR3 region: CASSPQEGGTDTQYF. DNA of the CDR3: TGTGCCAGCAGCCCACAGGAGGGGGGGACAGATACGCAGTATTTT. This chain uses TRBV9 with TRBJ2-3; perhaps TRBD2 as D (7 bases). CDR3 length: 15 amino acids. The V gene lost 4 bases and the J gene lost 3 bases, with 15 bases spanning the gap. Germline V gene lookup returns CDR1 SGDLS and CDR2 YYNGEE.

This chain's CDR3 is CASSGHSLYEQYF. CDR3 DNA: TGTGCCAGCAGTGGACATTCACTTTACGAGCAGTACTTC. The chain combines TRBV2 with TRBJ2-7; D not resolved. The CDR3 loop spans 13 amino acids. CDR1 SNHLY and CDR2 FYNNEI come from the germline V gene. V was shortened by 4 bases and J by 4 bases, with 11 bases between the two germline ends.

V usage is TRBV9 and J usage is TRBJ1-5; a weak D match, TRBD1 (5 bases). V shed 0 bases and J shed 3 bases, with 7 bases lying between them. This CDR3 has 14 amino acids. Germline CDR1 and CDR2: SGDLS and YYNGEE. CDR3 bases: TGTGCCAGCAGCGTAGGGGGCTTCAATCAGCCCCAGCATTTT. This codes for CASSVGGFNQPQHF.